This TCR beta chain was documented in a study of tumor-infiltrating lymphocytes in primary liver carcinoma. About the research overall: The study reported T1-T3 N0M0 tumors spanning 4.2 to 10 cm. There were roughly 3.5 to 7.5 million productive TCRbeta reads per sample, a yield similar across tissue types. Study results and caveats: Tumor region pairs showed greater overlap than either tumor-adjacent or tumor-blood pairs did.

cDNA specific to TCR beta was made from approximately 0.55 ug of total RNA, with a constant-region primer employed for priming. Three nested multiplex PCR rounds, a slightly modified ARM-PCR, produced the libraries for TCR beta. TRBV1-TRBV30 forward and Cbeta reverse primers drove the first two roughly 10-cycle rounds. One entry per CDR3 protein results from TCRdb running MiXCR on the multiplex PCR reads. The repertoire includes some 130,000 distinct CDR3 sequences, roughly 70% of them detected once, and 8.1% sits in the top ten. For each extraction, RNA and DNA were obtained together from about 19-30 mg of unsorted bulk tissue. By surgical resection, the patients were treated for their primary liver carcinoma. The germline gives CDR1 MNHNS, CDR2 SASEGT. This CDR3 is 14 amino acids long. Trimming left V 6 bases short and J 12 bases short, with 18 bases between. Note on this clonotype: Its matching antigen is unknown.

This chain links TRBV6-1 with TRBJ1-6, with a possible D match to TRBD1 (6 bases). The specimen sequenced was tumor-adjacent normal liver tissue. This sequence was found in a woman aged 55-69 years with primary liver carcinoma and hepatitis B virus infection. CDR3 protein: CASSPAGEGLPLHF. The CDR3 bases are TGTGCCAGCAGCCCAGCAGGGGAAGGATTACCCCTCCACTTT.